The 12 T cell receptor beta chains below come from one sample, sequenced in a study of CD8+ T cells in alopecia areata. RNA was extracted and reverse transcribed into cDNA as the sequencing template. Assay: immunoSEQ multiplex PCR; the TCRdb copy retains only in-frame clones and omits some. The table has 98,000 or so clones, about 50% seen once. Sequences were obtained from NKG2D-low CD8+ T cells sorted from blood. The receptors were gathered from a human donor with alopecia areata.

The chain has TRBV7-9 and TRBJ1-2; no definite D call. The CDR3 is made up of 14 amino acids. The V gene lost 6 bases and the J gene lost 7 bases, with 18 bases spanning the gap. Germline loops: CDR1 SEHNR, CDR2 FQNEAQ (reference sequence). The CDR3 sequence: CASSSPALYGGYTF. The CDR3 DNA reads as TGTGCCAGCAGTTCCCCGGCTCTCTATGGTGGCTACACCTTC.

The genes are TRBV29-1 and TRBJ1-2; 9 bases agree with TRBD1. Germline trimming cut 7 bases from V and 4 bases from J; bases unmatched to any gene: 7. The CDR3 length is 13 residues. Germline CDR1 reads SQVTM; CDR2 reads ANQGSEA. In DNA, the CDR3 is TGCAGCGCCGGACGACAGGGGGTCTATGGCTACACCTTC. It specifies CSAGRQGVYGYTF.

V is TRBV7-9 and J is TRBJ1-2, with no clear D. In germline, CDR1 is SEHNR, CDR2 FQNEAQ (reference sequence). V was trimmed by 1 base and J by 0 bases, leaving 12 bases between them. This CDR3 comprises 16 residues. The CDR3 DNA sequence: TGTGCCAGCAGCTTAGAGTCGCCAGCTACTAACTATGGCTACACCTTC. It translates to CASSLESPATNYGYTF. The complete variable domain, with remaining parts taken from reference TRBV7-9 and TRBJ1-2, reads DTGVSQNPRHKITKRGQNVTFRCDPISEHNRLYWYRQTLGQGPEFLTYFQNEAQLEKSRLLSDRFSAERPKGSFSTLEIQRTEQGDSAMYLCASSLESPATNYGYTFGSGTRLTVV.

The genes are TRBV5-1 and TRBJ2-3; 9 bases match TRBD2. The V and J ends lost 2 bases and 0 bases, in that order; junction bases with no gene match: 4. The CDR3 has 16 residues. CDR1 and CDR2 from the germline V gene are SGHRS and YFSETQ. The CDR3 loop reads CASSFGTSRSTDTQYF. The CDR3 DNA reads TGCGCCAGCAGCTTCGGGACTAGCAGGAGCACAGATACGCAGTATTTT.

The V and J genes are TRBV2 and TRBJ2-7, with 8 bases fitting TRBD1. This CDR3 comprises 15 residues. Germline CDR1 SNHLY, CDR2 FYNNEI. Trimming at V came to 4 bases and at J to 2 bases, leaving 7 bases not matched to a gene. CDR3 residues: CASSAEDRAAYEQYF. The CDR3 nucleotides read TGTGCCAGCAGTGCAGAGGACAGGGCGGCCTACGAGCAGTACTTC. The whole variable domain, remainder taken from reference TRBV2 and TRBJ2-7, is EPEVTQTPSHQVTQMGQEVILRCVPISNHLYFYWYRQILGQKVEFLVSFYNNEISEKSEIFDDQFSVERPDGSNFTLKIRSTKLEDSAMYFCASSAEDRAAYEQYFGPGTRLTVT.

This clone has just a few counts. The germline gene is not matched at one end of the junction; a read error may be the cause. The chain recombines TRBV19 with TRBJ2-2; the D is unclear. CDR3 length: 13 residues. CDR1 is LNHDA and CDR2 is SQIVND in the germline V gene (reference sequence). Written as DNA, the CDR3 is TGTGCCAGTAGTGTAGAGAGCACCGGGGAGCTGTTTTTT. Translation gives CASSVESTGELFF.

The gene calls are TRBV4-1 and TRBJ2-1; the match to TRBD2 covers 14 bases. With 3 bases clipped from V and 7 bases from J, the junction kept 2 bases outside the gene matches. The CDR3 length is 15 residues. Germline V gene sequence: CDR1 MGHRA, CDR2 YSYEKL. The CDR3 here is CASSHGLAGGNEQFF. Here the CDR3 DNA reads TGCGCCAGCAGCCATGGACTAGCGGGAGGAAATGAGCAGTTCTTC.

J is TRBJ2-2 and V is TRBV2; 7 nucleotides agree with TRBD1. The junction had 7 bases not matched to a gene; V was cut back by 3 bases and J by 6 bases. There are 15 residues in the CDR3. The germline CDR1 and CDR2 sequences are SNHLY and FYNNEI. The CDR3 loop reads CASSDRDSTSGELFF. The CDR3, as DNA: TGTGCCAGCAGTGATAGGGACAGTACCTCCGGGGAGCTGTTTTTT.

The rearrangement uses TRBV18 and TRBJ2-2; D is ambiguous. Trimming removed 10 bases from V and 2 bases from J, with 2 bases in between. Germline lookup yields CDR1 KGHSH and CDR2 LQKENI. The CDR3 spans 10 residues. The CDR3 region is CATNTGELFF. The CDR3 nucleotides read TGTGCCACTAACACCGGGGAGCTGTTTTTT.

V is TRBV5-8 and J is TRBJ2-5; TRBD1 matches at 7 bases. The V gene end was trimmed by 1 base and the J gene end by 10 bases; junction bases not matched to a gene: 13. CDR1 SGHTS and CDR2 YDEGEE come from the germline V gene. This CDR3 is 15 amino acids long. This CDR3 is CASSLPRQGVDGQYF. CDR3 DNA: TGTGCCAGCAGCTTGCCCCGGCAGGGGGTAGATGGCCAGTACTTC.

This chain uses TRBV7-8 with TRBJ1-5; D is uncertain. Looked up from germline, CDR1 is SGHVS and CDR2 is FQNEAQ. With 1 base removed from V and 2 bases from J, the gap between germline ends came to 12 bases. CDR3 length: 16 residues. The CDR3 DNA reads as TGTGCCAGCAGCTTAGGGGCAGCGGTCGGCAATCAGCCCCAGCATTTT. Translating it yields CASSLGAAVGNQPQHF.

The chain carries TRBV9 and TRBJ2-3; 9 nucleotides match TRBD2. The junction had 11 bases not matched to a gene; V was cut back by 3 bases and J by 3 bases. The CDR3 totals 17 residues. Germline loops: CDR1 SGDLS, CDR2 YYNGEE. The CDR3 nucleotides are TGTGCCAGCAGCGCTTCGGCCGGGACTAGCCGGACAGATACGCAGTATTTT. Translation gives CASSASAGTSRTDTQYF.